This T cell receptor (beta chain) was documented in a study of blood T cell repertoires in COVID-19. This clone was recorded a few times. Only in-frame clones appear in the TCRdb table, and some are missing; sequencing was by immunoSEQ multiplex PCR. The sample lists some 220,000 clones, 82% occurring once. The sequence derives from a woman in her 70s with COVID-19, enrolled during active disease. The source material was peripheral blood.

CDR3 nucleotide sequence: TGTGCCAGCAGCTTGTACAGGGCGGGTTTCGGCAATCAGCCCCAGCATTTT. Amino acid sequence: CASSLYRAGFGNQPQHF. The chain recombines TRBV13 with TRBJ1-5; D perhaps matches TRBD1 (6 bases). Germline-derived CDR1 and CDR2 are PRHDT and FYEKMQ (reference sequence). Trimming removed 3 bases at V and 2 bases at J, with 17 bases between. CDR3 length: 17 residues.